The 24 T cell receptor beta chains listed next were all sequenced from one sample in a study of T cells after yellow fever vaccination. TCRdb re-called the 5' RACE reads with MiXCR, one entry per CDR3 protein. The data show 450,000 to 550,000 distinct CDR3 sequences, about a fifth seen once. The source material was PBMCs, sampled roughly 23 days after the first yellow fever vaccination. The receptors shown here come from a man aged 18 to 30 who received the YFV17D yellow fever vaccine.

This chain links TRBV24-1 with TRBJ2-3, with unresolved D. V dropped 2 bases and J dropped 1 base, with 6 bases sitting between them. This CDR3 has 14 residues. CDR1 and CDR2 from the germline V gene are KGHDR and SFDVKD. The CDR3 here is CATSDYGRTDTQYF. The CDR3 coding sequence is TGTGCCACCAGTGATTACGGCCGCACAGATACGCAGTATTTT.

The J gene is TRBJ1-1, the V gene TRBV5-1, with D uncertain. CDR1 and CDR2 (germline): SGHRS, YFSETQ. The CDR3 runs to 17 residues. V dropped 2 bases and J dropped 3 bases, with 20 bases sitting between them. The CDR3 nucleotides are TGCGCCAGCAGCTTAAGATCTTCCCCGAGTTTGGACACTGAAGCTTTCTTT. Its protein product is CASSLRSSPSLDTEAFF.

The gene calls are TRBV12-3 or TRBV12-4 and TRBJ2-2, with a tentative D call TRBD2 (5 bases). Trimming removed 9 bases at V and 7 bases at J, with 12 bases between. The length of the CDR3 is 12 residues. CDR3 nucleotide sequence: TGTGCCAGTTCGACTATAGTCGGGGAGCTGTTTTTT. As protein: CASSTIVGELFF.

The chain employs TRBV10-3 and TRBJ1-2, with TRBD1 matching over 9 bases. The CDR3 covers 18 residues. Losses at the gene ends were 6 bases for V and 6 bases for J; bases not matched to a gene: 20. CDR1 is ENHRY, CDR2 SYGVKD, per germline. The CDR3 sequence is CAISPSNRGRGSSHGYTF. CDR3 in DNA: TGTGCCATCAGCCCGAGCAACAGGGGGCGCGGGTCGAGCCATGGCTACACCTTC.

The gene calls are TRBV10-3 and TRBJ2-1, with TRBD2 matching over 7 bases. J was trimmed by 3 bases and V by 5 bases; bases with no gene match: 10. Germline V gene sequence: CDR1 ENHRY, CDR2 SYGVKD. This CDR3 comprises 16 residues. The CDR3 region is CAISPGRDLDYNEQFF. The CDR3, as DNA: TGTGCCATCAGTCCAGGGAGGGACCTAGACTACAATGAGCAGTTCTTC.

The CDR3 is CAISDLVNNEQFF. As DNA, the CDR3 is TGTGCCATCAGTGATTTAGTCAACAATGAGCAGTTCTTC. The chain links TRBV10-3 to TRBJ2-1; no clear D gene. Trimming stripped 3 bases from V and 5 bases from J, with 8 bases between. The CDR3 totals 13 residues. Germline V gives CDR1 ENHRY, CDR2 SYGVKD.

Comment on this clonotype: Since a much larger clone is just one base distant, this may be a read error. The chain recombines TRBV3-1 with TRBJ1-6; no reliable D call. The CDR3 loop spans 13 amino acids. The V and J ends lost 7 bases and 11 bases respectively, with 15 bases between them. The germline CDR1 and CDR2 sequences are LGHDT and YNNKEL (reference sequence). The CDR3 loop reads CASIPSSGTPLHF. DNA of the CDR3: TGTGCCAGCATCCCTTCTTCCGGGACACCCCTCCACTTT.

Only a few counts were recorded for this clonotype. This sequence joins TRBV7-2 and TRBJ1-4; D perhaps matches TRBD1 (6 bases). This CDR3 has 16 residues. Germline assignment: CDR1 SGHTA and CDR2 FQGNSA. V was shortened by 3 bases and J by 4 bases, with 15 bases between the two germline ends. CDR3 coding DNA: TGTGCCAGCAGCTTCTCCCGGGGGCTGAGTAATGAAAAACTGTTTTTT. The encoded protein is CASSFSRGLSNEKLFF.

In its sample, this clonotype was seen a few times. This chain links TRBV7-2 with TRBJ2-2, with 8 nucleotides matching TRBD2. This CDR3 comprises 16 residues. The germline gives CDR1 SGHTA, CDR2 FQGNSA. After removal of 4 bases from V and 5 bases from J, the junction contained 9 bases not matched to a gene. In DNA form, the CDR3 reads TGTGCCAGCAGCTCCGGACTAGCTCTGAGAACCGGGGAGCTGTTTTTT. Residues: CASSSGLALRTGELFF.

J is TRBJ2-1 and V is TRBV4-1; 13 nucleotides line up with TRBD2. The CDR3 extends over 16 amino acids. Germline V CDR1 and CDR2: MGHRA, YSYEKL. The V segment lost 3 bases and the J segment 4 bases; nucleotides outside the gene matches: 3. This CDR3 reads CASSHELAGGYNEQFF. CDR3 DNA: TGCGCCAGCAGCCACGAACTAGCGGGGGGGTACAATGAGCAGTTCTTC.

This clonotype was observed a few times. V is TRBV6-2 or TRBV6-3 and J is TRBJ1-5; D might be TRBD1 (5 bases). The germline gives CDR1 MNHEY, CDR2 SVGEGT. The CDR3 totals 14 residues. V lost 7 bases and J lost 5, with 15 bases in between. For the CDR3, the DNA is TGTGCCAGCACCCGGGACGGAAGCTATCAGCCCCAGCATTTT. Amino acid sequence: CASTRDGSYQPQHF.

This clonotype appeared a few times. This rearrangement joins TRBV24-1 to TRBJ2-1; D may be TRBD1 or TRBD2 (5 bases each). V gave up 4 bases and J gave up 8 bases, with 14 bases separating them. This CDR3 spans 14 amino acids. Germline V gene lookup returns CDR1 KGHDR and CDR2 SFDVKD. The CDR3 spells CATSEGRGVDEQFF. The CDR3 DNA sequence: TGTGCCACCAGTGAGGGACGCGGTGTAGATGAGCAGTTCTTC.

The chain uses TRBV24-1 and TRBJ2-2; D call uncertain. The germline V gene encodes CDR1 KGHDR and CDR2 SFDVKD. V was shortened by 3 bases and J by 2 bases, with 12 bases between the two germline ends. The CDR3 runs 16 residues. For the CDR3, the DNA is TGTGCCACCAGTGATCAGGACCCACCTAACACCGGGGAGCTGTTTTTT. Translating it yields CATSDQDPPNTGELFF.

The rearrangement links TRBV4-1 to TRBJ2-5; D gene uncertain. Trimming stripped 0 bases from V and 0 bases from J, with 5 bases between. CDR1 MGHRA and CDR2 YSYEKL come from the germline V gene. There are 14 residues in the CDR3. In DNA form, the CDR3 reads TGCGCCAGCAGCCAAGAAGGGTACCAAGAGACCCAGTACTTC. It codes for CASSQEGYQETQYF.

This clonotype was counted at least ten times. The chain uses TRBV6-5 and TRBJ2-3, with 7 bases fitting TRBD2. Germline V lookup: CDR1 MNHEY, CDR2 SVGAGI. Unmatched junction bases numbered 9, after V lost 0 bases and J lost 3 bases. The CDR3 runs to 17 residues. The CDR3 sequence is CASSYSSGAVMTDTQYF. The DNA of the CDR3 is TGTGCCAGCAGTTACTCGAGCGGGGCGGTAATGACAGATACGCAGTATTTT.

The CDR3, as DNA: TGTGCCACCCGAGGGGAGACAGATACGCAGTATTTT. It encodes CATRGETDTQYF. The chain recombines TRBV11-2 with TRBJ2-3; D might be TRBD1 or TRBD2, each matching 5 bases. V shed 10 bases and J shed 3 bases, with 11 bases lying between them. From germline, CDR1 is SGHAT and CDR2 FQNNGV. The CDR3 sequence is 12 residues long.

This clonotype has more than one count but fewer than ten. The chain links TRBV10-2 to TRBJ1-5, with 9 bases identical to TRBD1. After removal of 4 bases from V and 4 bases from J, the junction contained 8 bases not matched to a gene. There are 16 residues in the CDR3. Per the germline V gene, CDR1 is WSHSY and CDR2 is SAAADI. The CDR3 coding sequence is TGCGCCAGCAGTGCCCCGGGACAGGGCTCTAATCAGCCCCAGCATTTT. It codes for CASSAPGQGSNQPQHF.

This rearrangement joins TRBV29-1 to TRBJ2-7; the D gene is possibly TRBD2 (6 bases). Per the germline V gene, CDR1 is SQVTM and CDR2 is ANQGSEA. There are 13 residues in the CDR3. Trimming removed 7 bases at V and 5 bases at J, with 18 bases between. The CDR3 sequence is CSGRAPSRDEQYF. For the CDR3, the DNA is TGCAGCGGGAGGGCCCCCTCGAGGGACGAGCAGTACTTC.

The chain joins TRBV12-3 or TRBV12-4 to TRBJ1-6; 7 bases are a match to TRBD1. With 4 bases clipped from V and 10 bases from J, the junction kept 7 bases outside the gene matches. The CDR3 contains 14 residues. CDR3 region: CASSWDRGASPLHF. CDR3 DNA: TGTGCCAGCAGTTGGGACAGAGGAGCATCACCCCTCCACTTT.

This clonotype occurred a few times. V gene TRBV3-1 combines with J gene TRBJ2-7, with TRBD2 matching 7 bases. CDR1 LGHDT and CDR2 YNNKEL come from the germline V gene (reference sequence). The CDR3 is 15 amino acids. The ends lost 7 bases at V and 0 bases at J; junction bases unmatched: 9. The CDR3: CASTTISGFSYEQYV. The CDR3 DNA follows: TGTGCCAGCACTACAATTAGCGGGTTCTCCTACGAGCAGTACGTC.

The gene calls are TRBV5-1 and TRBJ2-1; 13 bases map to TRBD2. CDR1 is SGHRS, CDR2 YFSETQ, per germline. The CDR3 runs 16 residues. The J segment lost 10 bases and the V segment lost 0 bases, leaving 7 bases of the junction unmatched. This CDR3 is CASSLVLGTSGVEQFF. DNA for the CDR3: TGCGCCAGCAGCTTGGTTCTAGGGACTAGCGGGGTAGAGCAGTTCTTC. Full variable domain (missing parts from reference TRBV5-1 and TRBJ2-1): KAGVTQTPRYLIKTRGQQVTLSCSPISGHRSVSWYQQTPGQGLQFLFEYFSETQRNKGNFPGRFSGRQFSNSRSEMNVSTLELGDSALYLCASSLVLGTSGVEQFFGPGTRLTVL.

The chain recombines TRBV6-2 or TRBV6-3 with TRBJ2-1; TRBD2 matches at 8 bases. This CDR3 contains 14 residues. The V gene end was trimmed by 4 bases and the J gene end by 6 bases; junction bases not matched to a gene: 5. CDR1 is MNHEY and CDR2 is SVGEGT in the germline V gene. CDR3 loop: CASSWGLVGNEQFF. In nucleotides, the CDR3 is TGTGCCAGCAGTTGGGGACTAGTAGGCAATGAGCAGTTCTTC.

This clonotype was detected ten times or more. DNA of the CDR3: TGTGCCAGCAGCCAAGCCCCCCGGAGACTAGCGGGGGGCCGGAATACGCAGTATTTT. This translates into CASSQAPRRLAGGRNTQYF. The chain uses TRBV14 and TRBJ2-3; 13 bases line up with TRBD2. The length of the CDR3 is 19 residues. The trim removed 1 base at V and 7 bases at J, leaving 14 bases unmatched. Germline CDR1 reads SGHDN; CDR2 reads FVKESK.

This clonotype was observed at least ten times. The chain combines TRBV5-1 with TRBJ1-1; perhaps TRBD1 as D (5 bases). The V gene lost 0 bases and the J gene lost 4 bases, with 10 bases spanning the gap. Germline values: CDR1 SGHRS, CDR2 YFSETQ. The CDR3 has 14 residues. The CDR3 DNA reads TGCGCCAGCAGCTTGGAAGCAGGGAGCACTGAAGCTTTCTTT. Its translation is CASSLEAGSTEAFF.